A single sample gave rise to the 23 T cell receptor beta chains below, sequenced in a study of vaccination and CD4 T cells after COVID-19. Sample treatment: roughly ten-day PBMC culture with coronavirus spike peptide pools or control peptides (ViraFEST assay). These TCRs' antigens remain unknown. Sequenced with the Oncomine TCR Beta short-read assay was DNA taken from cultured CD4+ T cells. TCRdb independently ran MiXCR on the PCR reads; one entry per CDR3 protein. Among roughly 15,000 distinct CDR3 sequences, around 56% were seen once, and the ten largest hold less than 15%. Sequencing input: CD4+ T cells from blood, cultured in vitro. These receptor sequences come from a human donor who had recovered from COVID-19.

The chain is built from TRBV7-3 and TRBJ2-3, with D tentatively TRBD2 (5 bases). The CDR3 extends over 15 amino acids. Between the trimmed V and J ends, which lost 5 bases and 2 bases, there was a span of 14 bases. Looked up from germline, CDR1 is SGHTA and CDR2 is FQGTGA. This chain's CDR3 is CASSRTSGHTDTQYF. The CDR3 coding sequence is TGTGCCAGCAGCCGCACTAGTGGCCACACAGATACGCAGTATTTT. Full variable domain (outside the CDR3, taken from reference TRBV7-3 and TRBJ2-3): GAGVSQTPSNKVTEKGKYVELRCDPISGHTALYWYRQSLGQGPEFLIYFQGTGAADDSGLPNDRFFAVRPEGSVSTLKIQRTERGDSAVYLCASSRTSGHTDTQYFGPGTRLTVL.

The chain is built from TRBV21-1 and TRBJ2-7. TRBV21-1 is deemed a pseudogene. The CDR3 spans 16 residues. The CDR3 coding sequence is TGTGCCAGCAGCAAAACTCCGGAGCAGCCGTCCTACGAGCAGTACTTC. Protein sequence: CASSKTPEQPSYEQYF.

The count of this clonotype is one. The J gene is TRBJ2-7, the V gene TRBV19; 10 positions match TRBD1. Germline V gene sequence: CDR1 LNHDA, CDR2 SQIVND (reference sequence). This CDR3 has 15 residues. V lost 5 bases, J lost 2 bases, and 6 bases stayed unmatched. The CDR3 sequence is CASSGTGQGPYEQYF. The CDR3 nucleotides are TGTGCCAGTAGTGGGACGGGACAGGGGCCCTACGAGCAGTACTTC.

J is TRBJ2-1 and V is TRBV7-3; 12 bases agree with TRBD2. Germline V lookup: CDR1 SGHTA, CDR2 FQGTGA. The CDR3 sequence is 15 residues long. The trim removed 6 bases at V and 8 bases at J, leaving 8 bases unmatched. In DNA, the CDR3 is TGTGCCAGCAGTCTAGCTAGCGGGGGGGCCCATGAGCAGTTCTTC. It translates to CASSLASGGAHEQFF.

This chain joins TRBV29-1 and TRBJ2-5; weak D call: TRBD2 (5 bases). This CDR3 has 13 amino acids. V lost 7 bases and J 0 bases, leaving 12 bases between the germline ends. Looked up from germline, CDR1 is SQVTM and CDR2 is ANQGSEA. CDR3 loop: CSAERSYQETQYF. The CDR3 coding sequence is TGCAGCGCGGAGCGGTCGTACCAAGAGACCCAGTACTTC.

This clonotype has just a few counts. The chain is built from TRBV7-2 and TRBJ2-5, with D possibly TRBD1 on 7 matching bases. The V end lost 7 bases, the J end lost 8 bases, and 14 bases lay between the germline ends. Germline CDR1 and CDR2: SGHTA and FQGNSA. This CDR3 region has 12 residues. CDR3 DNA sequence: TGTGCCAGCACCCAGGGGGGAGGCACCCAGTACTTC. Translated: CASTQGGGTQYF.

J is TRBJ1-6 and V is TRBV20-1; 7 bases align to TRBD1. The germline V gene has CDR1 DFQATT and CDR2 SNEGSKA (reference sequence). Losses at the gene ends were 0 bases for V and 10 bases for J; bases not matched to a gene: 9. The CDR3 length is 15 residues. In nucleotides, the CDR3 is TGCAGTGCTAGAGACCAATGGACAGGTCCCTCACCCCTCCACTTT. Its translation is CSARDQWTGPSPLHF.

This clonotype was detected only a few times. The J gene is TRBJ2-1, the V gene TRBV7-2; 10 nucleotides align to TRBD1. J was trimmed by 6 bases and V by 5 bases; bases with no gene match: 7. CDR1 is SGHTA, CDR2 FQGNSA, per germline. This CDR3 has 15 amino acids. CDR3 residues: CASSAGTGEFNEQFF. The DNA of the CDR3 is TGTGCCAGCAGCGCGGGGACAGGGGAATTCAATGAGCAGTTCTTC.

This clonotype showed up just a few times. The genes are TRBV20-1 and TRBJ2-3; a possible D gene is TRBD1 (6 bases). Trimming took off 4 bases at V and 3 bases at J, with 11 bases between the two ends. Germline assignment: CDR1 DFQATT and CDR2 SNEGSKA (reference sequence). The CDR3 is 13 residues long. The CDR3 loop is CSATRQGTDTQYF. The CDR3 region has the DNA TGCAGTGCTACACGCCAGGGGACAGATACGCAGTATTTT.

This clonotype was observed once. The CDR3: CSAREGQGTPGRELFF. The CDR3 DNA reads TGCAGTGCTAGAGAGGGACAGGGAACCCCGGGGAGGGAGCTGTTTTTT. The gene calls are TRBV20-1 and TRBJ2-2; 9 bases align to TRBD1. Trimming cost V 0 bases and J 9 bases; bases outside gene matches: 11. The CDR3 length is 16 residues. CDR1 is DFQATT and CDR2 is SNEGSKA in the germline V gene (reference sequence).

The gene calls are TRBV20-1 and TRBJ1-5, with 8 positions matching TRBD1. V dropped 5 bases and J dropped 1; count of bases not matched to a gene: 1. CDR1 is DFQATT and CDR2 is SNEGSKA in the germline V gene (reference sequence). The CDR3 runs 13 residues. The CDR3 sequence is CSARTGSNQPQHF. The CDR3 DNA follows: TGCAGTGCTCGGACAGGGAGCAATCAGCCCCAGCATTTT.

The chain uses TRBV6-4 and TRBJ2-1, with 8 bases lining up with TRBD2. CDR3 length: 14 residues. Germline assignment: CDR1 MRHNA and CDR2 SNTAGT. V dropped 4 bases and J dropped 9; count of bases not matched to a gene: 8. For the CDR3, the DNA is TGTGCCAGCAGTGTGAGCGGGGGAGGAGGTGAGCAGTTCTTC. It is translated as CASSVSGGGGEQFF.

The chain joins TRBV6-2 or TRBV6-3 to TRBJ2-5, with D unclear. This CDR3 is built from 16 residues. CDR1 MNHEY and CDR2 SVGEGT come from the germline V gene. Between the trimmed V and J ends, which lost 2 bases and 5 bases, there was a span of 18 bases. CDR3 residues: CASSYRSVALVETQYF. DNA for the CDR3: TGTGCCAGCAGTTACCGGTCAGTGGCTCTAGTGGAGACCCAGTACTTC.

The sample holds a few counts of this clonotype. The rearrangement uses TRBV30 and TRBJ1-2, with D perhaps matching TRBD1 (5 bases). The V and J ends lost 4 bases and 6 bases respectively, with 18 bases between them. This CDR3 has 14 residues. Germline lookup yields CDR1 GTSNPN and CDR2 SVGIG (reference sequence). The CDR3 is CAWTRDRVGDGYTF. The CDR3 bases are TGTGCCTGGACGAGGGATAGGGTAGGGGATGGCTACACCTTC.

This clonotype was picked up a small number of times. The chain links TRBV11-1 to TRBJ1-1, with 9 bases matching TRBD1. Trimming at V came to 3 bases and at J to 3 bases, leaving 2 bases not matched to a gene. Germline V CDR1 and CDR2: SGHAT, FQDESV (reference sequence). CDR3 length: 14 residues. CDR3 protein: CASSLGQGYTEAFF. CDR3 nucleotide sequence: TGTGCCAGCAGCTTGGGACAGGGATACACTGAAGCTTTCTTT.

The V and J genes are TRBV6-1 and TRBJ1-1; no definite D call. Trimming left V 6 bases short and J 6 bases short, with 14 bases between. CDR3 size: 13 residues. CDR1 is MNHNS, CDR2 SASEGT, per germline. The CDR3 region is CASRDPWVAEAFF. CDR3 coding DNA: TGTGCCAGCAGGGACCCCTGGGTCGCTGAAGCTTTCTTT.

In this sample, this clonotype turned up once. The genes are TRBV20-1 and TRBJ2-1; 9 nucleotides line up with TRBD2. After removal of 3 bases from V and 7 bases from J, the junction contained 10 bases not matched to a gene. Germline CDR1 DFQATT, CDR2 SNEGSKA (reference sequence). This CDR3 region has 15 residues. In DNA, the CDR3 is TGCAGTGCTAGGGGTCTAGCGGGAAAAGGGAATGAGCAGTTCTTC. It is translated as CSARGLAGKGNEQFF.

This sequence joins TRBV12-3 or TRBV12-4 and TRBJ2-2, with 7 bases aligning to TRBD1. The CDR3 loop spans 14 amino acids. The V segment lost 5 bases and the J segment 6 bases; nucleotides outside the gene matches: 6. The CDR3 reads CASSKDRRSGELFF. The DNA of the CDR3 is TGTGCCAGCAGTAAGGACAGGCGTTCCGGGGAGCTGTTTTTT.

The chain is built from TRBV7-2 and TRBJ2-7; a possible D gene is TRBD1 (6 bases). CDR1 and CDR2 from the germline V gene are SGHTA and FQGNSA. Between the trimmed V and J ends, which lost 5 bases and 5 bases, there was a span of 19 bases. This CDR3 contains 15 residues. For the CDR3, the DNA is TGTGCCAGCAGCCGTACCGGGACAATAGAAAACGAGCAGTACTTC. Its protein is CASSRTGTIENEQYF.

This clonotype came up a few times. The CDR3 is CASRGSGQGIFWDGYTF. CDR3 sequence (DNA): TGTGCCAGCCGGGGTTCGGGACAGGGGATTTTTTGGGATGGCTACACCTTC. V usage is TRBV27 and J usage is TRBJ1-2; 10 bases match TRBD1. J gave up 6 bases and V 8 bases, and 18 bases lay outside the gene matches. The CDR3 totals 17 residues. Germline V gene sequence: CDR1 MNHEY, CDR2 SMNVEV (reference sequence).

This clonotype appeared a few times. Here the CDR3 DNA reads TGTGCCAGCAGAACGACAGATTATAATTCACCCCTCCACTTT. Translation gives CASRTTDYNSPLHF. V usage is TRBV6-1 and J usage is TRBJ1-6; D may be TRBD1 (5 bases). V was trimmed by 6 bases and J by 4 bases, leaving 10 bases between them. The CDR3 has 14 amino acids. The germline V gene encodes CDR1 MNHNS and CDR2 SASEGT.

The V and J genes are TRBV7-2 and TRBJ1-5; the D is unclear. Germline CDR1 reads SGHTA; CDR2 reads FQGNSA. This CDR3 spans 15 amino acids. Trimming removed 4 bases from V and 6 bases from J, with 16 bases in between. Written as DNA, the CDR3 is TGTGCCAGCAGCTCACAATCCCTTAGCGGTCAGCCCCAGCATTTT. Translated: CASSSQSLSGQPQHF.

This clonotype appeared a few times. The chain joins TRBV7-2 to TRBJ2-3; no reliable D call. Looked up from germline, CDR1 is SGHTA and CDR2 is FQGNSA. This CDR3 has 13 residues. V lost 5 bases to trimming and J lost 6 bases, with 12 bases between them. DNA of the CDR3: TGTGCCAGCAGCCCCGCCGGCGCCGATACGCAGTATTTT. Translating gives CASSPAGADTQYF.